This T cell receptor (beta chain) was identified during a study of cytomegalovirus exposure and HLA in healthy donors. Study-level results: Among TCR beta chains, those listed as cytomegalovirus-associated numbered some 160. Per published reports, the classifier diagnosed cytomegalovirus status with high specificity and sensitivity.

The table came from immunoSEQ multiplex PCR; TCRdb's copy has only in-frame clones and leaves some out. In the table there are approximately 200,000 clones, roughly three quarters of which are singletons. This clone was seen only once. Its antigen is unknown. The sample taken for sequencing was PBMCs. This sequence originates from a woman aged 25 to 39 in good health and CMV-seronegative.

The CDR3 loop is CASTLGGGELFF. In DNA form, the CDR3 reads TGTGCCAGTACCCTCGGTGGCGGGGAGCTGTTTTTT. The rearrangement uses TRBV19 and TRBJ2-2, with unresolved D. CDR3 size: 12 residues. Germline assignment: CDR1 LNHDA and CDR2 SQIVND (reference sequence). V dropped 7 bases and J dropped 7 bases, with 10 bases sitting between them.